Shown below are 18 T cell receptor beta chains from a single sample sequenced in a study of blood T cells in healthy people across ages. PCR was performed a second time for about 7 to 12 cycles using a sample-barcoded 5' primer and a J-beta primer mix. From the 5' RACE reads, TCRdb called clonotypes with MiXCR, one entry per CDR3 protein. Of more than 1 million distinct CDR3 sequences in the sample, under 45% are singletons; the top ten hold approximately 17%. The material sequenced was blood. These receptors were collected from an older woman in good health.

The sample holds one count of this clonotype. V usage is TRBV18 and J usage is TRBJ2-1; 7 positions match TRBD2. CDR1 and CDR2 from the germline V gene are KGHSH and LQKENI. CDR3 length: 18 residues. V lost 0 bases to trimming and J lost 3 bases; unmatched junction nucleotides: 11. This CDR3 is CASSPPTRTGRDYNEQFF. CDR3 DNA sequence: TGTGCCAGCTCACCACCGACCCGTACTGGGAGGGACTACAATGAGCAGTTCTTC.

The sample holds one count of this clonotype. The chain combines TRBV3-1 with TRBJ2-1; D may be TRBD1 (5 bases). Germline V gives CDR1 LGHDT, CDR2 YNNKEL (reference sequence). Between the trimmed V and J ends, which lost 6 bases and 0 bases, there was a span of 12 bases. The CDR3 contains 15 residues. The CDR3 loop is CASSPDTTSYNEQFF. DNA for the CDR3: TGTGCCAGCAGTCCGGACACGACCTCCTACAATGAGCAGTTCTTC.

This chain joins TRBV6-1 and TRBJ2-4; the D is unclear. This CDR3 is built from 8 residues. Trimming stripped 2 bases from V and 15 bases from J, with 2 bases between. Per germline, CDR1 MNHNS and CDR2 SASEGT. CDR3 amino acids: CASSERYF. The CDR3 DNA reads TGTGCCAGCAGTGAAAGGTACTTC.

Of note for this clonotype: One end of the junction varies from germline; a read error may be responsible. This sequence joins TRBV29-1 and TRBJ1-2, with 7 nucleotides matching TRBD1. The CDR3 loop spans 12 amino acids. CDR1 SQVTM and CDR2 ANQGSEA come from the germline V gene. In nucleotides, the CDR3 is TGCAGCGTTCCAGGGGGTAGTCCTGGCTGCACCTTC. The encoded protein is CSVPGGSPGCTF. Looking up the rest from reference TRBV29-1 and TRBJ1-2 gives the full variable domain: SAVISQKPSRDICQRGTSLTIQCQVDSQVTMMFWYRQQPGQSLTLIATANQGSEATYESGFVIDKFPISRPNLTFSTLTVSNMSPEDSSIYLCSVPGGSPGCTFGSGTRLTVV.

V usage is TRBV24-1 and J usage is TRBJ2-7; D is perhaps TRBD1 (7 bases). The ends were cut back, 5 bases at V and 6 bases at J, with 10 bases in the middle. The V gene's germline CDR1 is KGHDR and CDR2 SFDVKD. CDR3 length: 12 residues. CDR3 residues: CATSAGGSEQYF. The CDR3 region has the DNA TGTGCCACCAGTGCAGGGGGGAGCGAGCAGTACTTC.

J is TRBJ2-3 and V is TRBV12-3 or TRBV12-4; D call uncertain. V shed 10 bases and J shed 5 bases, with 19 bases lying between them. The CDR3 has 14 residues. CDR3 residues: CATKYRAQEDTQYF. The CDR3 bases are TGTGCCACCAAGTACCGGGCCCAGGAAGATACGCAGTATTTT.

This clonotype was counted only a few times. The chain is built from TRBV11-2 and TRBJ1-1, with 7 nucleotides matching TRBD1. The V segment lost 5 bases and the J segment 2 bases; nucleotides outside the gene matches: 8. There are 15 residues in the CDR3. Germline CDR1 is SGHAT and CDR2 is FQNNGV. The CDR3 region has the DNA TGTGCCAGCAGCCGACGACAGGGTAGAAACACTGAAGCTTTCTTT. Translated: CASSRRQGRNTEAFF.

About this clonotype itself: Mismatch with germline at one junction end may stem from a read error. The chain uses TRBV3-1 and TRBJ1-6, with a possible D match to TRBD1 (5 bases). The germline gives CDR1 LGHDT, CDR2 YNNKEL (reference sequence). The CDR3 sequence is 14 residues long. The CDR3: CASSRAEGPSPHHF. CDR3 bases: TGTGCCAGCAGCCGAGCAGAGGGGCCTTCACCCCACCACTTT.

The V gene is TRBV2, the J gene TRBJ2-6; 9 bases agree with TRBD1. The germline gives CDR1 SNHLY, CDR2 FYNNEI. The length of the CDR3 is 16 residues. V trimming: 8 bases; J trimming: 4 bases; junction bases outside the gene matches: 9. CDR3 sequence reads: CASYGTGPLGANVLTF. The CDR3, as DNA: TGTGCCAGCTATGGGACAGGGCCGTTGGGGGCCAACGTCCTGACTTTC. Full variable domain (rest looked up from reference TRBV2 and TRBJ2-6): EPEVTQTPSHQVTQMGQEVILRCVPISNHLYFYWYRQILGQKVEFLVSFYNNEISEKSEIFDDQFSVERPDGSNFTLKIRSTKLEDSAMYFCASYGTGPLGANVLTFGAGSRLTVL.

The chain carries TRBV12-3 or TRBV12-4 and TRBJ2-4; 7 positions agree with TRBD1. The CDR3 spans 16 residues. V lost 5 bases and J lost 2; bases outside the gene matches: 9. CDR3 protein: CASSLRNRGSKNIQYF. The DNA for the CDR3 is TGTGCCAGCAGTCTACGGAACAGGGGATCCAAAAACATTCAGTACTTC.

This clonotype appeared a few times. The chain has TRBV5-1 and TRBJ2-4, with D perhaps TRBD1 (7 bases). The J call could be wrong; TRBJ2-7 is a better fit for the DNA end. Germline V gene sequence: CDR1 SGHRS, CDR2 YFSETQ. The CDR3 runs to 13 residues. CDR3 sequence (DNA): TGCGCCAGCAGCCTGACAGGGAGGTTCGAGCAGTACTTC. It yields the protein CASSLTGRFEQYF.

The table lists this clonotype with many counts. This chain joins TRBV7-8 and TRBJ2-6; D ambiguous. V was trimmed by 3 bases and J by 2 bases, leaving 2 bases between them. The CDR3 has 13 residues. Germline values: CDR1 SGHVS, CDR2 FQNEAQ. The CDR3 sequence is CASSFAGANVLTF. The CDR3 region has the DNA TGTGCCAGCAGCTTTGCTGGGGCCAACGTCCTGACTTTC.

The CDR3 sequence: CASIPFSYNEQFF. Written as DNA, the CDR3 is TGTGCCAGCATCCCCTTCTCCTACAATGAGCAGTTCTTC. This rearrangement joins TRBV6-1 to TRBJ2-1; D is uncertain. This CDR3 spans 13 amino acids. The germline CDR1 and CDR2 sequences are MNHNS and SASEGT. V lost 7 bases to trimming and J lost 0 bases, with 7 bases between them.

V and J are TRBV21-1 and TRBJ2-7; TRBD1, the table's D call, lacks a check against the DNA. TRBV21-1 constitutes a pseudogene. The CDR3 covers 18 residues. CDR3 sequence: CASSIFAQEGYQSYEQYF. Here the CDR3 DNA reads TGTGCCAGCAGCATATTCGCCCAGGAAGGGTACCAAAGCTACGAGCAGTACTTC.

The chain couples TRBV4-1 to TRBJ2-5, with D unresolved. The DNA end is a closer match to TRBJ2-7, so the J assignment may be wrong. This CDR3 comprises 13 residues. Germline CDR1 and CDR2: MGHRA and YSYEKL. CDR3 sequence reads: CASSPREEYEQYF. The CDR3 region has the DNA TGCGCCAGCAGCCCCCGAGAGGAATACGAGCAGTACTTC.

The chain recombines TRBV28 with TRBJ2-7; 8 nucleotides agree with TRBD1. CDR3 size: 17 residues. V trimming: 5 bases; J trimming: 3 bases; junction bases outside the gene matches: 15. Per the germline V gene, CDR1 is MDHEN and CDR2 is SYDVKM. The CDR3 bases are TGTGCCAGCAGTCCCGCAGATGCCGGACAGGGATACTACGAGCAGTACTTC. Translated: CASSPADAGQGYYEQYF.

The gene calls are TRBV20-1 and TRBJ2-7, with 8 bases that match TRBD1. The J segment lost 0 bases and the V segment lost 6 bases, leaving 7 bases of the junction unmatched. In germline, CDR1 is DFQATT, CDR2 SNEGSKA (reference sequence). CDR3 length: 14 residues. The CDR3 nucleotides read TGCAGTGCCCAGGACAGGGTGAGCTCCTACGAGCAGTACTTC. This sequence encodes CSAQDRVSSYEQYF.

This clonotype was found many times. The chain recombines TRBV6-5 with TRBJ2-5; 12 bases agree with TRBD2. The V gene's germline CDR1 is MNHEY and CDR2 SVGAGI. The junction had 0 bases not matched to a gene; V was cut back by 6 bases and J by 1 base. This CDR3 contains 14 residues. CDR3: CASRTSGSQETQYF. The CDR3 DNA is TGTGCCAGCAGGACTAGCGGGAGCCAAGAGACCCAGTACTTC.